Listed here is a single T cell receptor beta chain. Its antigen is currently unknown. The sample belongs to a study of shared clonotypes between healthy human individuals. Study-wide results and limits: A generally larger estimated richness was seen in naive subsets than in memory subsets.

Generated by immunoSEQ multiplex PCR, the TCRdb table keeps only in-frame clones and is missing some. Counted here are 2 million to 2.5 million clones, about 90% occurring once; the ten biggest clones make up approximately 0.39%. The CDR3 totals 12 residues. The V and J ends lost 3 bases and 4 bases respectively, with 7 bases between them. Germline CDR1 SEHNR, CDR2 FQNEAQ (reference sequence). The sequenced sample was naive CD4+ T cells from PBMCs. Documented subset: CD45RA+ positively selected. This TCR derives from a young man in good health. Some clones in this sample may be carry-over from other donors' samples. The chain is built from TRBV7-9 and TRBJ2-7; no definite D call. The CDR3 reads CASSFFQYEQYF. CDR3 DNA: TGTGCCAGCAGCTTCTTCCAGTACGAGCAGTACTTC.